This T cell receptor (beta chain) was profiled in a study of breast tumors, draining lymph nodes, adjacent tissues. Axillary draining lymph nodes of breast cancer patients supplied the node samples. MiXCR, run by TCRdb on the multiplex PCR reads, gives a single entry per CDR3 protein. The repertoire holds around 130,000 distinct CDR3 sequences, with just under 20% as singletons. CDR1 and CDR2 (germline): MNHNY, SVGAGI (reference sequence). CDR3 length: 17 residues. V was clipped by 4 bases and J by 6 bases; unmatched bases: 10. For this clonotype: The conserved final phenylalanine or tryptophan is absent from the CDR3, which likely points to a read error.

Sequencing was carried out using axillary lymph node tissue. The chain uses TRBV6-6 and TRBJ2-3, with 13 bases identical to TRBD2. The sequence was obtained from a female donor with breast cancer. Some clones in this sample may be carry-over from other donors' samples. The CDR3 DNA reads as TGTGCCAGCAGTTCTAGGGGACTAGCGGGGCCGGGGGATACGCAGTATCTT. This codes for CASSSRGLAGPGDTQYL.